This entry concerns a single T cell receptor (beta chain). The data are from a study of early T cells in non-severe SARS-CoV-2 infection. TCRdb used MiXCR to reprocess the 5' RACE reads, holding one entry per CDR3 protein. The table records 85,000 to 100,000 distinct CDR3 sequences, 11% of them present only once. V was cut by 3 bases and J by 11 bases, with 7 bases left in between. The CDR3 sequence is 11 residues long. The germline CDR1 and CDR2 sequences are KGHDR and SFDVKD. V gene TRBV24-1 combines with J gene TRBJ2-4; D perhaps matches TRBD1 (6 bases). The sequenced sample was whole blood, obtained at baseline. The origin of this receptor is an adult who was a healthcare worker with PCR-confirmed SARS-CoV-2 infection or an uninfected control (not recorded which). The CDR3 is CATSDRTVQYF. As DNA, the CDR3 is TGTGCCACCAGTGATCGGACAGTTCAGTACTTC.